These T cell receptor beta chains were read from a single sample in a study of regulatory T cells in long-lasting Graves disease. MiXCR was run by TCRdb on the multiplex PCR reads, yielding one entry per CDR3 protein. The profile shows around 500,000 distinct CDR3 sequences, roughly 12% of them singletons. This sample was also put to use in a study of T cells in Graves' hyperthyroidism and ophthalmopathy.

The sample in question was peripheral blood mononuclear cells (PBMCs), obtained at new diagnosis, from a patient treated with antithyroid drugs. The receptors originated from a man in his thirties or forties with Graves disease. Both conserved end residues are part of each CDR3. Each record gives: V gene, J gene, clone size, D gene, CDR3 protein, CDR3 DNA. A D gene is named only where the DNA matches it firmly. For some rows the clone size is stated as once, few or many, or as a class when expanded; others skip it.

TRBV20-1	TRBJ2-5	.	.	CSARTAGRGTQYF	TGCAGTGCTAGGACGGCCGGTCGGGGGACCCAGTACTTC
TRBV6-1	TRBJ2-1	few	.	CASSPEQGYNEQFF	TGTGCCAGCAGCCCAGAACAGGGCTACAATGAGCAGTTCTTC
TRBV6-5	TRBJ2-7	few	.	CASSFGQSSYEQYF	TGTGCCAGCAGTTTTGGACAGAGCTCCTACGAGCAGTACTTC
TRBV24-1	TRBJ1-1	.	TRBD1	CATSDAGGLNTEAFF	TGTGCCACCAGTGATGCAGGGGGCTTGAACACTGAAGCTTTCTTT
TRBV20-1	TRBJ2-4	many	TRBD2	CSARRLAGEAKNIQYF	TGCAGTGCTAGACGGCTAGCGGGGGAAGCCAAAAACATTCAGTACTTC
TRBV12-3/TRBV12-4	TRBJ1-1	many	TRBD1	CASSLRTGLNTEAFF	TGTGCCAGCAGTTTACGGACAGGGCTGAACACTGAAGCTTTCTTT
TRBV11-2	TRBJ2-7	many	.	CASSFAPGVGEQYF	TGTGCCAGCAGCTTTGCGCCCGGGGTGGGCGAGCAGTACTTC
TRBV20-1	TRBJ1-2	many	.	CSARDGRESVNYGYTF	TGCAGTGCTAGGGACGGGAGGGAGAGTGTTAACTATGGCTACACCTTC
TRBV24-1	TRBJ2-5	.	TRBD1	CATSDGGQGLLQETQYF	TGTGCCACCAGTGATGGGGGACAGGGTTTACTCCAAGAGACCCAGTACTTC
TRBV11-3	TRBJ2-1	few	TRBD2	CASSFSGTSGTSSYNEQFF	TGTGCCAGCAGCTTTTCCGGGACTAGCGGGACGAGCTCCTACAATGAGCAGTTCTTC
TRBV6-1	TRBJ1-2	many	TRBD1	CASSRTGVNYGYTF	TGTGCCAGCAGCAGGACAGGGGTTAACTATGGCTACACCTTC
TRBV29-1	TRBJ1-3	.	.	CSVEDGGTVTGNTIYF	TGCAGCGTTGAAGATGGGGGGACGGTTACTGGAAACACCATATATTTT
TRBV12-5	TRBJ2-7	many	.	CASGGRPGWEQYF	TGTGCTAGTGGTGGCAGGCCCGGCTGGGAGCAGTACTTC
TRBV2	TRBJ2-5	many	.	CASSEAETGSGIFQETQYF	TGTGCCAGCAGTGAAGCGGAGACAGGCTCAGGAATATTCCAAGAGACCCAGTACTTC
TRBV28	TRBJ2-1	few	TRBD1	CASSLIPNGDRFDNEQFF	TGTGCCAGCAGTTTAATCCCTAATGGGGACAGGTTTGACAATGAGCAGTTCTTC
TRBV20-1	TRBJ2-2	few	TRBD2	CSAADGRDTGELFF	TGCAGTGCTGCGGATGGGAGGGACACCGGGGAGCTGTTTTTT
TRBV6-2/TRBV6-3	TRBJ2-7	many	TRBD1	CASSYANRGEQYF	TGTGCCAGCAGTTACGCTAACAGGGGCGAGCAGTACTTC
TRBV2	TRBJ1-1	many	.	CASRLGQTEAFF	TGTGCCAGCAGGCTAGGACAGACTGAAGCTTTCTTT
TRBV25-1	TRBJ1-2	.	.	CASRHSGGYTF	TGTGCCAGCAGACACTCGGGTGGCTACACCTTC
TRBV7-6	TRBJ1-1	few	.	CASSSPDRLNTEAFF	TGTGCCAGCAGCTCGCCGGACAGACTGAACACTGAAGCTTTCTTT
TRBV19	TRBJ2-7	.	.	CASSSPGEYYEQYF	TGTGCCAGTAGTTCGCCAGGGGAATACTACGAGCAGTACTTC
TRBV5-1	TRBJ1-6	.	TRBD1	CASSPFLGQGATYNSPLHF	TGCGCCAGCAGCCCATTTTTGGGACAGGGGGCGACCTATAATTCACCCCTCCACTTT
TRBV10-3	TRBJ1-1	many	TRBD1	CAISNGQGVTEAFF	TGTGCCATCAGTAACGGACAGGGTGTAACTGAAGCTTTCTTT
TRBV29-1	TRBJ2-5	few	TRBD2	CSAGLALETQYF	TGCAGCGCCGGACTAGCTTTGGAGACCCAGTACTTC
TRBV15	TRBJ2-3	many	.	CATSRDSSSSTDTQYF	TGTGCCACCAGCAGAGATAGTAGTTCTAGCACAGATACGCAGTATTTT
TRBV28	TRBJ1-4	many	.	CASKGDATNEKLFF	TGTGCCAGCAAAGGGGATGCAACTAATGAAAAACTGTTTTTT
TRBV20-1	TRBJ2-5	many	.	CSVVYQETQYF	TGCAGTGTAGTCTACCAAGAGACCCAGTACTTC
TRBV2	TRBJ1-5	many	.	CASIDNRIDQPQHF	TGTGCCAGCATCGACAACCGTATTGATCAGCCCCAGCATTTT
TRBV7-2	TRBJ2-1	once	.	CASSLVQGQQFF	TGTGCCAGCAGCTTAGTCCAGGGACAGCAGTTCTTC
TRBV5-1	TRBJ1-1	many	.	CASSLVWEASTEAFF	TGCGCCAGCAGCTTGGTTTGGGAAGCGAGCACTGAAGCTTTCTTT
TRBV6-5	TRBJ2-1	many	TRBD2	CASSYFPSGGYNEQFF	TGTGCCAGCAGTTACTTCCCTAGCGGAGGCTACAATGAGCAGTTCTTC
TRBV6-1	TRBJ1-5	many	TRBD1	CASRTGFNQPQHF	TGTGCCAGCAGGACAGGGTTCAATCAGCCCCAGCATTTT
TRBV7-9	TRBJ2-2	few	.	CASSMILSAGGELFF	TGTGCCAGCAGCATGATCCTGAGCGCTGGCGGGGAGCTGTTTTTT
TRBV14	TRBJ2-3	.	TRBD1	CASSQGTGAPDTQYF	TGTGCCAGCAGCCAAGGGACAGGGGCCCCAGATACGCAGTATTTT
TRBV2	TRBJ1-6	many	.	CASSDRGYNSPLHF	TGTGCCAGCAGTGACAGGGGCTATAATTCACCCCTCCACTTT
TRBV27	TRBJ1-1	many	TRBD1	CASSTRQGSAFF	TGTGCCAGCAGTACCCGACAGGGGTCGGCTTTCTTT
TRBV6-5	TRBJ1-1	many	.	CASSYYPKNTEAFF	TGTGCCAGCAGTTATTATCCTAAGAACACTGAAGCTTTCTTT
TRBV5-1	TRBJ2-3	many	.	CASSLKGDTQYF	TGTGCCAGCAGCTTAAAAGGAGATACGCAGTATTTT
TRBV5-1	TRBJ2-5	.	.	CASSLEQGRETQYF	TGCGCCAGCAGCTTGGAACAGGGGAGGGAGACCCAGTACTTC
TRBV25-1	TRBJ1-1	.	.	CASLINTEAFF	TGTGCCAGTCTAATCAACACTGAAGCTTTCTTT
TRBV30	TRBJ2-2	many	.	CAWSRNTGELFF	TGTGCCTGGAGTAGAAACACCGGGGAGCTGTTTTTT
TRBV2	TRBJ2-1	few	.	CACRLRGYNEQFF	TGTGCCTGCAGGCTTAGGGGGTACAATGAGCAGTTCTTC
TRBV5-1	TRBJ2-5	many	.	CASSLELRETQYF	TGCGCCAGCAGCTTGGAGCTGAGGGAGACCCAGTACTTC
TRBV5-4	TRBJ2-3	once	TRBD2	CASSPGLAGGLTDTQYF	TGTGCCAGCAGCCCGGGACTAGCGGGAGGCCTCACAGATACGCAGTATTTT
TRBV18	TRBJ2-5	.	.	CASSPPGARQETQYF	TGTGCCAGCTCACCACCGGGGGCGAGGCAAGAGACCCAGTACTTC
TRBV3-1	TRBJ2-3	many	TRBD2	CASSQDVNAAGGQDTQYF	TGTGCCAGCAGCCAAGATGTCAATGCAGCGGGAGGCCAAGATACGCAGTATTTT
TRBV29-1	TRBJ1-1	many	.	CSVGGDARNTEAFF	TGCAGCGTTGGCGGGGATGCGAGGAACACTGAAGCTTTCTTT
TRBV6-5	TRBJ2-3	many	.	CASSYSKGSSSSTDTQYF	TGTGCCAGCAGTTACTCGAAGGGTAGCTCGTCCTCCACAGATACGCAGTATTTT
TRBV20-1	TRBJ2-5	.	TRBD1	CSAGTGGRETQYF	TGCAGTGCCGGGACAGGGGGGAGAGAGACCCAGTACTTC
TRBV27	TRBJ2-7	many	.	CASSSLRRVYEQYF	TGTGCCAGCAGTTCCCTCCGACGGGTCTACGAGCAGTACTTC
TRBV5-1	TRBJ2-5	few	.	CASSLGASAQETQYF	TGCGCCAGCAGCTTGGGTGCTAGCGCGCAAGAGACCCAGTACTTC
TRBV7-9	TRBJ2-3	.	.	CASSFYICSASDPSSTDTQYF	.
TRBV7-9	TRBJ1-4	few	TRBD1	CASIEYPGGTNEKLFF	TGTGCCAGCATCGAATACCCAGGGGGCACTAATGAAAAACTGTTTTTT
TRBV6-5	TRBJ1-6	many	.	CASSSRDSPLHF	TGTGCCAGCAGTTCAAGGGATTCACCCCTCCACTTT
TRBV5-4	TRBJ2-7	.	.	CASTGLGGSHEQYF	TGTGCCAGCACAGGGCTGGGGGGATCTCACGAGCAGTACTTC
TRBV12-3/TRBV12-4	TRBJ2-2	many	.	CASSFGLTGELFF	TGTGCCAGCAGTTTTGGTTTAACCGGGGAGCTGTTTTTT
TRBV9	TRBJ2-1	many	.	CASSVPPREEQFF	TGTGCCAGCAGCGTCCCCCCCCGGGAGGAGCAGTTCTTC
TRBV11-3	TRBJ2-3	many	.	CASSLAPGRADTQYF	TGTGCCAGCAGCTTAGCCCCCGGTCGGGCAGATACGCAGTATTTT